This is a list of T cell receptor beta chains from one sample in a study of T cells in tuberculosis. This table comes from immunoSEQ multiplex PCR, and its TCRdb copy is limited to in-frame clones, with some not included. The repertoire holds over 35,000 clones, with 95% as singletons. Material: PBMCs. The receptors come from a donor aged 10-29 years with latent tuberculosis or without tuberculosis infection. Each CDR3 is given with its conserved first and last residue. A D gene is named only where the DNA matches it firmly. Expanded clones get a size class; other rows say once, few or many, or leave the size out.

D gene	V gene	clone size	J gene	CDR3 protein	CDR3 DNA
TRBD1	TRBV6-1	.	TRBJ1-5	CASSALTRGQGYNQPQHF	TGTGCCAGCAGTGCCCTAACCCGGGGACAGGGGTACAATCAGCCCCAGCATTTT
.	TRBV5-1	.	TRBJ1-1	CASSSTVNTEAFF	TGCGCCAGCAGCTCCACGGTGAACACTGAAGCTTTCTTT
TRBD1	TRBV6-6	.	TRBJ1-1	CASIPGGRSTEAFF	TGTGCCAGCATTCCAGGGGGCAGGAGCACTGAAGCTTTCTTT
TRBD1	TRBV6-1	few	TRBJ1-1	CASSRTGAGTEAFF	TGTGCCAGCAGCCGGACAGGGGCTGGGACTGAAGCTTTCTTT
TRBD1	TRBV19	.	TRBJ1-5	CASSISGQMSQPQHF	TGTGCCAGTAGTATCTCGGGACAGATGAGTCAGCCCCAGCATTTT
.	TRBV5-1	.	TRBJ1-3	CASSLGTTGNTIYF	TGCGCCAGCAGCTTAGGGACAACTGGAAACACCATATATTTT
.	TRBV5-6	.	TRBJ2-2	CASSLGRGIGELFF	TGTGCCAGCAGCTTGGGACGGGGTATCGGGGAGCTGTTTTTT
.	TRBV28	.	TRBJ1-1	CASSSTGLDTEAFF	TGTGCCAGCAGTAGCACAGGGTTGGACACTGAAGCTTTCTTT
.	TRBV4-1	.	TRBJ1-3	CASSQDSRGDTIYF	TGCGCCAGCAGCCAAGACTCCCGGGGAGACACCATATATTTT
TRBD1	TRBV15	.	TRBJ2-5	CATSRDPPRGQGETQYF	TGTGCCACCAGCAGAGACCCCCCCCGAGGACAGGGCGAGACCCAGTACTTC
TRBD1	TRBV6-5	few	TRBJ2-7	CASSPGTGGIYEQYF	TGTGCCAGCAGTCCGGGGACAGGGGGTATCTACGAGCAGTACTTC
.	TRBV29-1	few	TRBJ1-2	CSVLYSNYGYTF	TGCAGCGTTTTGTATTCTAACTATGGCTACACCTTC
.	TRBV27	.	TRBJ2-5	CASSLEPPQPDGYQETQYF	TGTGCCAGCAGTTTAGAGCCCCCCCAGCCAGACGGGTACCAAGAGACCCAGTACTTC
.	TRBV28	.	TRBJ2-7	CASSSHSTDLYEQYF	TGTGCCAGCAGTTCTCACTCGACAGACCTTTACGAGCAGTACTTC
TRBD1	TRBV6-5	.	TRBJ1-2	CASRLVEQGDGYTF	TGTGCCAGCAGGCTAGTAGAACAGGGGGATGGCTACACCTTC
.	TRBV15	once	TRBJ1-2	CATSRDVRLTGTQPFRYNYGYTF	TGTGCCACCAGCAGAGATGTTCGACTGACCGGGACACAACCGTTTCGATATAACTATGGCTACACCTTC
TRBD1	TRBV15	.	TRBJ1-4	CATSRRQGTNEKLFF	TGTGCCACCAGCAGACGACAGGGAACTAATGAAAAACTGTTTTTT